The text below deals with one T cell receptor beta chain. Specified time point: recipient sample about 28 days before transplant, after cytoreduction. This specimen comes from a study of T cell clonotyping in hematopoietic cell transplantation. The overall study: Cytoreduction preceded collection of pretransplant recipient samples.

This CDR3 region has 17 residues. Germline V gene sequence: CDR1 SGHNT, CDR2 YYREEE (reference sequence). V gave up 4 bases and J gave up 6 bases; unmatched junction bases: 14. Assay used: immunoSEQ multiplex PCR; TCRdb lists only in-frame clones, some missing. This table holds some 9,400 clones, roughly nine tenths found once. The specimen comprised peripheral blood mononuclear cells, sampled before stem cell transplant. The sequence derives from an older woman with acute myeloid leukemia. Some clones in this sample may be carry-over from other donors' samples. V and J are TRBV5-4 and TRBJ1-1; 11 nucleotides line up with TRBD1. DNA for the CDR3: TGTGCCAGCAGCGGACCGGGACAGGGGGGTGTGTTCGCTGAAGCTTTCTTT. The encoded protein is CASSGPGQGGVFAEAFF.